The next 9 T cell receptor beta chains were all read from a single sample in a study of T-cell memory formation after mild COVID-19. Via MiXCR, TCRdb re-called the 5' RACE reads, giving one row per CDR3 protein. The sample contains about 6,500 distinct CDR3 sequences, less than 75% of which appear only once. The source material was PBMCs or a T cell subset sorted from them (not recorded which). The receptors were gathered from an adult who had mild COVID-19 (a few samples of this study predate the infection). Cell type and time point are not known.

The rearrangement links TRBV20-1 to TRBJ2-2; D not certain. V lost 0 bases to trimming and J lost 4 bases, with 9 bases between them. The CDR3 is made up of 14 amino acids. The germline V gene has CDR1 DFQATT and CDR2 SNEGSKA (reference sequence). The CDR3 DNA is TGCAGTGCTAGAGATCTGACCCCCACCGGGGAGCTGTTTTTT. This gives the protein CSARDLTPTGELFF.

This clonotype showed up just once. V usage is TRBV2 and J usage is TRBJ2-7, with 13 bases identical to TRBD2. Germline V gene lookup returns CDR1 SNHLY and CDR2 FYNNEI. The CDR3 sequence is 14 residues long. V dropped 6 bases and J dropped 4; count of bases not matched to a gene: 3. The CDR3 nucleotides are TGTGCCAGCAGCAGGACTAGCGGGGGTTACGAGCAGTACTTC. It codes for CASSRTSGGYEQYF. Full variable domain (remainder filled in from reference TRBV2 and TRBJ2-7): EPEVTQTPSHQVTQMGQEVILRCVPISNHLYFYWYRQILGQKVEFLVSFYNNEISEKSEIFDDQFSVERPDGSNFTLKIRSTKLEDSAMYFCASSRTSGGYEQYFGPGTRLTVT.

The chain has TRBV19 and TRBJ2-5; D remains ambiguous. Judging by the DNA end, TRBJ2-1 fits better; the J call may be wrong. Germline CDR1 reads LNHDA; CDR2 reads SQIVND (reference sequence). The CDR3 is 11 residues long. In DNA form, the CDR3 reads TGTGCCAGTAGTATATTCAATGAGCAGTTCTTC. Translated: CASSIFNEQFF.

The chain uses TRBV29-1 and TRBJ2-5, with TRBD2 identical over 8 bases. The length of the CDR3 is 14 residues. V lost 6 bases and J lost 7; bases outside the gene matches: 13. Germline lookup yields CDR1 SQVTM and CDR2 ANQGSEA. In DNA, the CDR3 is TGCAGCGTGGAGAGCGGGAGACGTGTAGGGACCCAGTACTTC. This sequence encodes CSVESGRRVGTQYF.

By share, this clonotype ranks as medium-sized (0.01 to 0.1%). This chain connects TRBV12-3 or TRBV12-4 to TRBJ2-7, with 8 positions matching TRBD1. The CDR3 sequence is 12 residues long. The ends lost 5 bases at V and 6 bases at J; junction bases unmatched: 3. CDR3 coding DNA: TGTGCCAGCAGTGGGACAGGTGCCGAGCAGTACTTC. Protein: CASSGTGAEQYF.

J is TRBJ2-5 and V is TRBV7-3; D ambiguous. Per germline, CDR1 SGHTA and CDR2 FQGTGA. The CDR3 runs to 13 residues. Trimming removed 2 bases at V and 5 bases at J, with 9 bases between. The CDR3 region is CASSLRPLETQYF. In DNA, the CDR3 is TGTGCCAGCAGCTTACGGCCTCTCGAGACCCAGTACTTC.

This clonotype is termed medium-sized (0.01 to 0.1%). The CDR3 loop is CASSVRVKLTDTQYF. The CDR3 nucleotides are TGTGCCAGCAGCGTACGGGTCAAACTAACAGATACGCAGTATTTT. The chain links TRBV9 to TRBJ2-3, with D unclear. This CDR3 has 15 amino acids. Germline V gives CDR1 SGDLS, CDR2 YYNGEE. Trimming shortened V by 1 base and J by 3 bases, and 12 bases separated the two germline ends.

The V and J genes are TRBV12-3 or TRBV12-4 and TRBJ2-1, with TRBD1 matching 8 bases. This CDR3 region has 16 residues. V was clipped by 6 bases and J by 4 bases; unmatched bases: 11. CDR3 sequence: CASRRRTGRLYNEQFF. The CDR3 DNA reads as TGTGCCAGCAGGAGAAGGACAGGGCGACTTTACAATGAGCAGTTCTTC.

In this sample, this clonotype is medium-sized. The chain couples TRBV5-5 to TRBJ1-5, with D possibly matching TRBD1 (6 bases). Trimming took off 2 bases at V and 7 bases at J, with 13 bases between the two ends. The CDR3 runs 14 residues. CDR1 and CDR2 from the germline V gene are SGHKS and YYEKEE (reference sequence). The CDR3 nucleotides read TGTGCCAGCAGCTTAGGCAGGGGCAGCCAGCCCCAGCATTTT. It yields the protein CASSLGRGSQPQHF. The complete variable domain, with remaining parts taken from reference TRBV5-5 and TRBJ1-5, reads DAGVTQSPTHLIKTRGQQVTLRCSPISGHKSVSWYQQVLGQGPQFIFQYYEKEERGRGNFPDRFSARQFPNYSSELNVNALLLGDSALYLCASSLGRGSQPQHFGDGTRLSIL.